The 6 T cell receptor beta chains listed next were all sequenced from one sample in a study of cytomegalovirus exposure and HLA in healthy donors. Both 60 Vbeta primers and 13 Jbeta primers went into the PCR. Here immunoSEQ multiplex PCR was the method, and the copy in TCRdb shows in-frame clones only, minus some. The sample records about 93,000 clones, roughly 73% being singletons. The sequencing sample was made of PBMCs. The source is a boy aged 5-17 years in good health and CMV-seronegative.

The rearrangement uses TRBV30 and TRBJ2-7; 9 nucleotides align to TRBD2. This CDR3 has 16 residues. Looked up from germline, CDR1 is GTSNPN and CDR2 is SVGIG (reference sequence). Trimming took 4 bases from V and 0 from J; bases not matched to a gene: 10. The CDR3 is CAWTVGMGLASYEQYF. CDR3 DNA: TGTGCCTGGACGGTAGGGATGGGACTAGCCTCCTACGAGCAGTACTTC.

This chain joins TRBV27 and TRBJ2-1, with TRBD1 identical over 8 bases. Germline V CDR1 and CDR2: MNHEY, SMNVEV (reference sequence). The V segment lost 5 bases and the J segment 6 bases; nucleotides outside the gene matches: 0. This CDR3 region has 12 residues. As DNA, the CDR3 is TGTGCCAGCAGTGGACAGGGCAATGAGCAGTTCTTC. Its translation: CASSGQGNEQFF.

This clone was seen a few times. The CDR3 DNA is TGCGCCAGCCGGGACAGCGCTAACTATGGCTACACCTTC. It yields the protein CASRDSANYGYTF. The chain combines TRBV5-1 with TRBJ1-2; 7 positions agree with TRBD1. CDR1 is SGHRS and CDR2 is YFSETQ in the germline V gene. The junction had 3 bases not matched to a gene; V was cut back by 7 bases and J by 0 bases. The CDR3 spans 13 residues.

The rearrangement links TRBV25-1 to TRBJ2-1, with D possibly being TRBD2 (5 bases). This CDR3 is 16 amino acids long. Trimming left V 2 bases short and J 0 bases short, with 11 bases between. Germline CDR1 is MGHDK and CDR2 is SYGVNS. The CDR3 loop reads CASSEPPGTSYNEQFF. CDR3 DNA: TGTGCCAGCAGTGAACCCCCGGGAACCTCCTACAATGAGCAGTTCTTC.

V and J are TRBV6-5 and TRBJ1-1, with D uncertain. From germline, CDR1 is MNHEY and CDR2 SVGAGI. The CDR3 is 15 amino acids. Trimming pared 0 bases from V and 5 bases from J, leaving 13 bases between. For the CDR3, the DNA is TGTGCCAGCAGTTACTCGGAATCACCCAGGACTGAAGCTTTCTTT. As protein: CASSYSESPRTEAFF.

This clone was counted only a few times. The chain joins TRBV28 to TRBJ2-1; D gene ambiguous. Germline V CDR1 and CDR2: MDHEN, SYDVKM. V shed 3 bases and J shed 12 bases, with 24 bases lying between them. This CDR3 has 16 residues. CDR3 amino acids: CASSFPVQVNLPGQFF. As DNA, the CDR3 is TGTGCCAGCAGTTTCCCGGTCCAGGTGAACCTACCCGGGCAGTTCTTC.